These T cell receptor beta chains were read from a single sample in a study of blood T cell repertoires in COVID-19. Profiling relied on immunoSEQ multiplex PCR, and the TCRdb table lists in-frame clones only, not all of them. The table records more than 100,000 clones, 82% of them present only once. The sample comprised peripheral blood. Source of these receptors: a woman in her sixties or seventies with acute or convalescent COVID-19. Both conserved end residues are part of each CDR3. A D gene is named only where the DNA matches it firmly. The size entry is marked missing in some rows and otherwise reads once, few, many or a size class.

v_gene	j_gene	d_gene	abundance	CDR3nt	CDR3aa
TRBV24-1	TRBJ2-5	TRBD1	.	TGTGCCACCAGTGATCCAGGGACAGGGGGAGAAGAGACCCAGTACTTC	CATSDPGTGGEETQYF
TRBV7-8	TRBJ1-2	.	.	TGTGCCAGCGCCATAGGGGTGGGGGCGCGAGGCTACACCTTC	CASAIGVGARGYTF
TRBV5-1	TRBJ2-1	TRBD1	.	TGCGCCAGCAGCCTCCGGACAGGGGTGGGTAATGAGCAGTTCTTC	CASSLRTGVGNEQFF
TRBV7-2	TRBJ1-2	.	.	TGTGCCAGCAGCTTAGCGAGGGGACAAATTACTGGCTACACCTTC	CASSLARGQITGYTF
TRBV18	TRBJ1-1	TRBD1	.	TGTGCCAGCTCCCAGCCAGGACAGGGGGTGGACACTGAAGCTTTCTTT	CASSQPGQGVDTEAFF
TRBV4-2	TRBJ2-5	TRBD2	.	TGTGCCAGCAGCATCCTAGCGGGGGGCACTAACCAAGAGACCCAGTACTTC	CASSILAGGTNQETQYF
TRBV2	TRBJ1-2	.	.	TGTGCCAGCAGTGAAGGGGGGCGCAACTATGGCTACACCTTC	CASSEGGRNYGYTF
TRBV19	TRBJ2-1	.	.	TGTGCCAGTAGTCCCTCCGGGACAAGCAAGAATGAGCAGTTCTTC	CASSPSGTSKNEQFF
TRBV6-1	TRBJ1-4	TRBD1	.	TGTGCCAGCAGTGAAATGGGACAGCTTAATGAAAAACTGTTTTTT	CASSEMGQLNEKLFF
TRBV5-5	TRBJ1-1	.	few	TGTGCCAGCAAACTAGACATGAACACTGAAGCTTTCTTT	CASKLDMNTEAFF
TRBV19	TRBJ1-3	.	.	TGTGCCAGTAGTATATCCCTCCAGAACACCATATATTTT	CASSISLQNTIYF
TRBV7-8	TRBJ2-3	TRBD2	.	TGTGCCAGCAGGACTAGCGGGCTTAGCACAGATACGCAGTATTTT	CASRTSGLSTDTQYF
TRBV19	TRBJ1-1	.	.	TGTGCCAGTAGTACGTTCACTGAAGCTTTCTTT	CASSTFTEAFF
TRBV30	TRBJ2-2	.	.	TGTGCCTGCCAGAGACAGGTTAACACCGGGGAGCTGTTTTTT	CACQRQVNTGELFF
TRBV24-1	TRBJ2-1	TRBD2	.	TGTGCCACCAGTGATGCGACTAGCGGGGGGGCGTGGCAGTTCTTC	CATSDATSGGAWQFF
TRBV5-8	TRBJ2-5	.	.	TGTGCCAGCAGCATAGGGGAGGTGGGGGAGACCCAGTACTTC	CASSIGEVGETQYF
TRBV7-3	TRBJ2-1	TRBD2	.	TGTGCCAGCAGCCCCAGGGACTACTCCTACAATGAGCAGTTCTTC	CASSPRDYSYNEQFF
TRBV4-1	TRBJ2-4	.	.	TGCGCCAGCAGCCAACTACTACGAGGCAAAAACATTCAGTACTTC	CASSQLLRGKNIQYF
TRBV28	TRBJ1-2	TRBD1	.	TGTGCCAGCAGTTTTCAATCAGGGGGCAACTATGGCTACACCTTC	CASSFQSGGNYGYTF
TRBV12-3/TRBV12-4	TRBJ1-2	TRBD1	.	TGTGCCAGCAGTCGGGACAGCTTTTTTGGCACCTTC	CASSRDSFFGTF
TRBV30	TRBJ2-5	TRBD2	.	TGTGCCTGGAGGATGGTCGGGAGGGAGACCCAGTACTTC	CAWRMVGRETQYF
TRBV5-6	TRBJ2-3	.	.	TGTGCCAGCACCCGGACTACGATCTCCACAGATACGCAGTATTTT	CASTRTTISTDTQYF
TRBV12-3/TRBV12-4	TRBJ1-2	.	.	TGTGCCAGCAGTAGAGGCCAGGGTAATGGCTACACCTTC	CASSRGQGNGYTF
TRBV2	TRBJ1-3	.	.	TGTGCCAGCAGTGAAGCCTTTATCCGGCCCAGGGGAAACACCATATATTTT	CASSEAFIRPRGNTIYF
TRBV18	TRBJ1-2	.	.	TGTGCCAGCTCACCACCGATGGCAGGTCAAGGCTACACCTTC	CASSPPMAGQGYTF
TRBV6-6	TRBJ1-1	.	.	TGTGCCAGCAGTTTGGGACAGAACACTGAAGCTTTCTTT	CASSLGQNTEAFF
TRBV6-5	TRBJ1-5	.	few	TGTGCCAGCAGAAACGGGGTTAGCAATCAGCCCCAGCATTTT	CASRNGVSNQPQHF
TRBV30	TRBJ1-2	.	.	TGTGCCTGGAGTAGGCAGGGCGGACCCTGGAATGGCTACACCTTC	CAWSRQGGPWNGYTF
TRBV30	TRBJ1-1	.	few	TGTGCCTGGAGTAGTGGCAGGGTGAACACTGAAGCTTTCTTT	CAWSSGRVNTEAFF
TRBV15	TRBJ1-4	.	few	TGTGCCACCAGCTCTCAAGGGAGGGGGACTAATGAAAAACTGTTTTTT	CATSSQGRGTNEKLFF